This entry features one TCR beta chain sequence. Sequencing of TCR beta was performed on blood CD8+ T cells and on blood CD4+ T cells. In contrast to the negatively isolated CD8+ and CD4+ T cells, TEMRA cells were FACS-enriched. It was with random hexamers that roughly 0.45 to 1 ug RNA was reverse transcribed. Via MiXCR, TCRdb re-called the immunoSEQ multiplex PCR reads, giving one row per CDR3 protein. This table has about 200,000 distinct CDR3 sequences, around nine tenths appearing once. The sample originates from a study of CD8 T cells in Susac syndrome. Germline CDR1 reads SGDLS; CDR2 reads YYNGEE. The CDR3 loop spans 16 amino acids. Trimming removed 8 bases at V and 0 bases at J, with 15 bases between.

The V gene is TRBV9, the J gene TRBJ2-6; D remains unclear. The receptor's source is a human donor with multiple sclerosis. The sample comprised CD8+ T cells from PBMCs. The CDR3 bases are TGTGCCAGTACCGAAAATGCATACTCTGGGGCCAACGTCCTGACTTTC. Amino acids: CASTENAYSGANVLTF.